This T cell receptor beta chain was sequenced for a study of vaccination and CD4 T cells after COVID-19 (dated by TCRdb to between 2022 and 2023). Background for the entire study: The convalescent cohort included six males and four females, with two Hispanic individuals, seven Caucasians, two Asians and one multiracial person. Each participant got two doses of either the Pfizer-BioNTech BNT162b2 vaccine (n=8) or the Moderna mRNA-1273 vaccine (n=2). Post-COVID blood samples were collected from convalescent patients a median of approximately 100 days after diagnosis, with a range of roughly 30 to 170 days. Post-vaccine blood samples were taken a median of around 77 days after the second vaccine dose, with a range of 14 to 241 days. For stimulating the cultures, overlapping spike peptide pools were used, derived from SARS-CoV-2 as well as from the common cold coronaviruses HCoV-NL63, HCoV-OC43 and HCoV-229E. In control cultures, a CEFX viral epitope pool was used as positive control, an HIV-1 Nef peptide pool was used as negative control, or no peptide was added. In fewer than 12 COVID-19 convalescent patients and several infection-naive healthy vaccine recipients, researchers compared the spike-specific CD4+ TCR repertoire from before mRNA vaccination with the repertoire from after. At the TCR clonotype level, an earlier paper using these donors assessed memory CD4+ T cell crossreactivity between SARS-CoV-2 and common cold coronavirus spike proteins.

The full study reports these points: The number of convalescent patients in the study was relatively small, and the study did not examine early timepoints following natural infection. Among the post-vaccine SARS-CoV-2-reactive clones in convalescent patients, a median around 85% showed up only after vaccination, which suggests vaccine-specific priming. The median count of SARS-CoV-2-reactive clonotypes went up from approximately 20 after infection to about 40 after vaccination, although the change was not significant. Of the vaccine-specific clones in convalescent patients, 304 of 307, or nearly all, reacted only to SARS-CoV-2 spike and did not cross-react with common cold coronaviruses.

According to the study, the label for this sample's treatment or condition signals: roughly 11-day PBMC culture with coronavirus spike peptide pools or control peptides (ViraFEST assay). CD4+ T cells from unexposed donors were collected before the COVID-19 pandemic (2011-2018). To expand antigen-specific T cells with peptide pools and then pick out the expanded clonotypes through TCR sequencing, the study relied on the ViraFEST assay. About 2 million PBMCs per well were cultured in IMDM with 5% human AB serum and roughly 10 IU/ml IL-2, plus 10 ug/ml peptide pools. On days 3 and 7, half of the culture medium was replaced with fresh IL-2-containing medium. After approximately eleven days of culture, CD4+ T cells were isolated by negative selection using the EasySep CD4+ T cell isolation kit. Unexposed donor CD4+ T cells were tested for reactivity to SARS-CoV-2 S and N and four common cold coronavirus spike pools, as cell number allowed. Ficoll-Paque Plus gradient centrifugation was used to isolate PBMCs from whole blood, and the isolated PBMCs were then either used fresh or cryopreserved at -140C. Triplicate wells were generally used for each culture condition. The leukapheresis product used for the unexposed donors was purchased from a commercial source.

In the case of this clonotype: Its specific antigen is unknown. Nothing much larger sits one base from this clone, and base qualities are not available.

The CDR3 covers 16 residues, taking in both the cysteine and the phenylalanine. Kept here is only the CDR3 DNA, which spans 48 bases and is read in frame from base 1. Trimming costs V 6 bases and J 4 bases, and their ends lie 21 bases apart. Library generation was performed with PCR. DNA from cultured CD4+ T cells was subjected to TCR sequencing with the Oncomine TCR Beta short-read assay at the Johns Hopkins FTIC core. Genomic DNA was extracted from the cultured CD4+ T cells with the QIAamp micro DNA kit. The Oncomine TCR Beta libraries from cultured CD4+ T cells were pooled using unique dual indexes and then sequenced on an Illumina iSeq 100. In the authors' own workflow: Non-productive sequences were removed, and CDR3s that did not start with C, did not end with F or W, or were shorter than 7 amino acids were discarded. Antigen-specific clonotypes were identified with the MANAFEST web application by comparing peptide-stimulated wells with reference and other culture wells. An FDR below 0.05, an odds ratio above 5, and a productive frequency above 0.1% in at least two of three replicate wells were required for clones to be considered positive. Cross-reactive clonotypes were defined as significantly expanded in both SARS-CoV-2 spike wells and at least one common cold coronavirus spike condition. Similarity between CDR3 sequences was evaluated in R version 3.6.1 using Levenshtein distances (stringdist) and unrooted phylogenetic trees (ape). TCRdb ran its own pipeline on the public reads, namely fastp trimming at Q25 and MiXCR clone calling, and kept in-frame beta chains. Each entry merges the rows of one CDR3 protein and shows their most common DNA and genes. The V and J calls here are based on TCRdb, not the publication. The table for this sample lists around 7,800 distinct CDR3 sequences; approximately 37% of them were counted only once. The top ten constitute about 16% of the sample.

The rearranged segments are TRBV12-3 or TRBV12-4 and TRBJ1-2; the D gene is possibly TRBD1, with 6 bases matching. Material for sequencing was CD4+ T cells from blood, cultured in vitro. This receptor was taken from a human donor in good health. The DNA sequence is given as TGTGCCAGCAGGGGGCGCAGGGGTTGGTCTGGCTATGGCTACACCTTC. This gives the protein CASRGRRGWSGYGYTF.